This paragraph reports one TCR beta chain. Its target antigen remains unknown. A junction end diverges from the germline sequence, so it may reflect a read error. According to the germline V gene, CDR1 reads MNHNS and CDR2 reads SASEGT. The CDR3 covers 15 residues, taking in both the cysteine and the phenylalanine. Only the CDR3 portion is preserved as DNA: 45 bases, with reading frame beginning at the first base. Libraries were made using 5' RACE. The instrument given in TCRdb is Illumina HiSeq 2500. A second PCR of roughly 7 to 12 cycles was run with a J-beta primer mix and a sample-barcoded 5' primer. A unique molecular identifier was introduced onto each TCR beta cDNA molecule by a template-switch 5' adaptor carrying 12 random nucleotides. Each sample yielded at least 2.5 million CDR3-containing paired-end reads. All of the RNA was converted into first-strand cDNA using the Mint cDNA synthesis kit, with a TRBC-specific oligonucleotide serving as the primer. After uracil-DNA glycosylase treatment, a first 18-cycle PCR used universal primers M1SS and BC2_uni_R on all cDNA. The source study handled its data this way. For normalization, 1 million high-quality reads were randomly selected from each sample, with every read carrying a distinct molecular identifier. Instead of being binned into consensus sequences, reads that shared molecular identifiers were thrown out. MiTCR, set to a Q25 quality threshold and the strictest error-elimination algorithm, was used for CDR3 identification, clonotype clustering and error correction. A nonparametric unseen species model using Euler transformation provided a lower-bound estimate of total TCR beta diversity. TCRdb reprocessing: public reads trimmed at Q25 with fastp, clones called with MiXCR, in-frame beta chains kept. CDR3 protein duplicates are merged, each entry listing the most common genes and DNA. Clone size and V and J calls follow TCRdb, not the original study. Present in this sample are 750,000 to 1,000,000 distinct CDR3 sequences, almost 30% of which were seen just once. More than 8.5% of the sample lies in the top ten.

The record originates from a study of blood T cells in healthy people across ages (dated by TCRdb to the mid-2010s). Study-level background: Template switching captured roughly one uniquely barcoded TCR beta cDNA molecule per two T cells in model experiments. The donors were divided into four age groups: young (average approximately 16 years), middle-aged (about 39), aged (about 60) and long-lived (roughly 86). To track age-related changes in TCR beta repertoire diversity, the study relied on deep sequencing normalized with unique cDNA molecular identifiers. The study analyzed two additional independent replicas of 1 million unique cDNA reads from the same blood draw for two donors, one aged 18 to 29 and one aged 80 or older. General findings and caveats noted by the study authors: Estimates of total diversity based on one million sequenced T cells were considered lower bounds and underestimates. Since profiling was done on bulk unsorted PBMCs, naive and antigen-experienced compartments could not be conclusively compared. The percentage of naive T cells measured by flow cytometry correlated strongly with observed TCR beta diversity. Compared with the aged group, the long-lived group had more naive CD4+ T cells, fewer expanded clones and increased TCR diversity, suggesting age selection. Observed TCR beta diversity per million T cells fell roughly linearly with age, and a significant reduction was already apparent by age around 40. Because the CMV infection status of the donors was unknown, age-related changes in expanded clonotypes may potentially have been confounded.

The donors were some 39 Caucasian individuals from Russia, aged roughly 6 to 90 years, who were systemically healthy. Each donor gave 8 to 10 milliliters of peripheral blood, drawn into EDTA-treated Vacutainer tubes. Ficoll-Paque density-gradient centrifugation was used to isolate PBMCs, with at least 6 million per sample. Trizol reagent was used to extract total RNA from the PBMCs, yielding at least 6 micrograms per sample. Naive CD45RAhigh/CD27high T cell percentages were measured by flow cytometry on a PBMC aliquot from every donor. This sample was shared with a second study, whose subject was T cells of mothers and their children. The second study also describes: The donors were nine systemically healthy Caucasian individuals, made up of three mothers and their six children. cDNA synthesis used all of the extracted RNA, with approximately 1.4 ug of RNA in each 15 ul reaction. In the second PCR, the M1S primer added sample barcodes and 2-4 random nucleotides. Over 9.5 million TCR beta CDR3 reads came from each mother, compared with approximately 3.1 million reads from each child. TCR recombination output is similarly shaped by thymic selection in related and unrelated pairs, with a minor effect exerted by inherited differences. Normalized repertoire overlap was always slightly but never significantly higher in related than unrelated mother-child pairs. With a sensitivity of approximately 96 clones per million clonotypes, no persistent microchimeric T cell clones were detected. Deep NGS was used in the study to compare the TCR beta repertoires of mothers and children and to look for features that separate related mother-child pairs from unrelated individuals. On average, the children were about 10 +/- 4 years old, while the mothers were about 37 +/- 4 years old. Libraries were sequenced on Illumina HiSeq 2000 with 100+100 nt paired-end reads after adapter ligation with NEBNext reagents. To avoid cross-contamination, the mother libraries and the child libraries were prepared a month apart and sequenced in separate runs. For each donor, between about 450,000 and 2,300,000 distinct TCR beta clonotypes were identified. Naive TCR beta clonotypes were estimated from low-frequency clonotypes matched to each donor's FACS-determined naive share, without sorting.

The chain links TRBV6-1 with TRBJ2-3; a stretch of 10 junction bases matches TRBD2. The receptor's source is a woman between 40 and 55 years old in good health. Input material: blood. The nucleotides read TGTACCAGCAGTGAAGAGCGGGGGGGCACAGATACGCAGGATTTT. Its amino acids are CTSSEERGGTDTQDF.